Listed below are T cell receptor beta chains from one sample, sequenced in a study of cytomegalovirus exposure and HLA in healthy donors. Using immunoSEQ multiplex PCR, the repertoire was profiled, and TCRdb retains in-frame clones only, with some absent. The table shows around 190,000 clones, with almost 80% occurring only once. The sequenced sample consisted of PBMCs. Receptors originate from a woman between 18 and 29 years old in good health and CMV-seronegative. Both conserved end residues are part of each CDR3. D genes are given only for firm matches. The listing skips clone size in some rows; elsewhere it reads once, few, many or a size class.

V gene	clone size	J gene	D gene	CDR3 protein	CDR3 DNA
TRBV4-1	-	TRBJ2-5	-	CASSRDLGQETQYF	TGCGCCAGCAGCCGGGACTTAGGGCAGGAGACCCAGTACTTC
TRBV25-1	once	TRBJ2-7	-	CASSEGGKGTYEQYF	TGTGCCAGCAGTGAAGGCGGGAAAGGGACCTACGAGCAGTACTTC
TRBV7-2	-	TRBJ2-1	-	CASSSLYNEQFF	TGTGCCAGCAGCTCTTTATACAATGAGCAGTTCTTC
TRBV5-6	few	TRBJ2-7	-	CASSNPANQPYEQYF	TGTGCCAGCTCAAACCCAGCGAACCAGCCCTACGAGCAGTACTTC
TRBV10-3	-	TRBJ1-5	-	CAISVSGSNQPQHF	TGTGCCATCAGTGTATCAGGAAGCAATCAGCCCCAGCATTTT
TRBV28	few	TRBJ1-1	TRBD1	CASSFPGQGAIAEAFF	TGTGCCAGCAGTTTCCCGGGACAGGGGGCGATCGCTGAAGCTTTCTTT
TRBV5-1	-	TRBJ1-1	TRBD1	CASRPQGANTEAFF	TGCGCCAGCAGACCGCAGGGGGCTAACACTGAAGCTTTCTTT
TRBV28	-	TRBJ1-4	TRBD1	CASSLGQDNEKLFF	TGTGCCAGCAGTTTAGGACAGGACAATGAAAAACTGTTTTTT
TRBV10-3	few	TRBJ1-4	-	CAIRPGLGAEKLFF	TGTGCCATCAGACCGGGACTAGGAGCTGAAAAACTGTTTTTT
TRBV19	-	TRBJ2-3	-	CASSIDDDSGTQYF	TGTGCCAGTAGTATAGATGACGACTCGGGTACGCAGTATTTT
TRBV4-2	-	TRBJ1-1	-	CASSQDGRINNMNTEAFF	TGTGCCAGCAGCCAAGACGGCAGGATCAACAATATGAACACTGAAGCTTTCTTT
TRBV2	once	TRBJ2-7	TRBD1	CASSEGQGAREQYF	TGTGCCAGCAGTGAAGGACAGGGGGCACGCGAGCAGTACTTC
TRBV25-1	few	TRBJ2-1	TRBD1	CASSEGQLDNEQFF	TGTGCCAGCAGTGAGGGACAGCTTGACAATGAGCAGTTCTTC
TRBV28	-	TRBJ2-1	-	CASSSPRDSVSVGEQFF	TGTGCCAGCAGTTCCCCCCGGGACTCCGTTTCGGTCGGGGAGCAGTTCTTC
TRBV28	once	TRBJ2-2	-	CASSFSAGRTGELFF	TGTGCCAGCAGTTTTTCGGCAGGGAGGACCGGGGAGCTGTTTTTT
TRBV29-1	-	TRBJ1-1	-	CSGRTDMNTEAFF	TGCAGCGGCCGGACAGACATGAACACTGAAGCTTTCTTT
TRBV6-1	-	TRBJ1-2	-	CASHGGGGSFGGYTF	TGTGCCAGCCACGGGGGGGGCGGCTCCTTTGGTGGCTACACCTTC
TRBV4-1	-	TRBJ1-4	-	CASSQDNLVTALHEKLFF	TGCGCCAGCAGCCAAGATAATTTAGTGACAGCTCTCCATGAAAAACTGTTTTTT
TRBV18	-	TRBJ2-7	-	CASSPRQDPNQQYF	TGTGCCAGCTCACCAAGACAGGACCCAAACCAGCAGTACTTC
TRBV19	few	TRBJ1-5	-	CASRGGNQPQHF	TGTGCCAGTAGGGGCGGGAATCAGCCCCAGCATTTT
TRBV19	-	TRBJ2-2	TRBD2	CASTREAGELFF	TGTGCCAGTACCCGGGAGGCCGGGGAGCTGTTTTTT
TRBV28	-	TRBJ1-4	TRBD1	CASSFQGENEKLFF	TGTGCCAGCAGTTTCCAGGGGGAGAATGAAAAACTGTTTTTT
TRBV10-1	once	TRBJ2-1	TRBD2	CASGTGTSSYNEQFF	TGCGCCAGCGGAACCGGGACTAGCTCCTACAATGAGCAGTTCTTC
TRBV27	-	TRBJ2-1	-	CASREGSLGDEQFF	TGTGCCAGCAGAGAAGGCTCCCTAGGCGATGAGCAGTTCTTC
TRBV12-5	-	TRBJ2-3	-	CASGDGRRVGTDTQYF	TGTGCTAGTGGCGACGGAAGGCGGGTAGGCACAGATACGCAGTATTTT
TRBV6-1	-	TRBJ2-3	-	CASSELQGIDTQYF	TGTGCCAGCAGTGAATTACAGGGAATAGATACGCAGTATTTT
TRBV27	few	TRBJ2-2	TRBD1	CASSFGTGNTGELFF	TGTGCCAGCAGTTTCGGGACAGGGAACACCGGGGAGCTGTTTTTT
TRBV29-1	-	TRBJ1-4	TRBD1	CSVYRGEKLFF	TGCAGCGTTTACAGGGGGGAAAAACTGTTTTTT
TRBV10-3	-	TRBJ1-1	-	CAISDRGQPNTEAFF	TGTGCCATCAGTGACAGGGGACAACCAAACACTGAAGCTTTCTTT
TRBV19	-	TRBJ1-5	-	CASSIIGGQPQHF	TGTGCCAGTAGTATAATAGGAGGACAGCCCCAGCATTTT
TRBV2	-	TRBJ1-6	-	CASILGFSSYNSPLHF	TGTGCCAGCATACTGGGCTTCAGCTCCTATAATTCACCCCTCCACTTT
TRBV27	-	TRBJ1-2	-	CASSLRTSRTANYGYTF	TGTGCCAGCAGTCTACGCACATCACGAACAGCTAACTATGGCTACACCTTC
TRBV7-3	-	TRBJ1-1	-	CASSLKGDNTEAFF	TGTGCCAGCAGCTTAAAAGGAGATAACACTGAAGCTTTCTTT
TRBV27	-	TRBJ2-4	-	CASSGTVKNIQYF	TGTGCCAGCAGCGGGACTGTCAAAAACATTCAGTACTTC
TRBV29-1	-	TRBJ2-7	-	CSAETDSYEQYF	TGCAGCGCCGAAACTGATTCCTACGAGCAGTACTTC
TRBV2	-	TRBJ2-7	TRBD2	CASRISGGDYEQYF	TGTGCCAGCAGGATTAGCGGGGGGGACTACGAGCAGTACTTC
TRBV4-1	-	TRBJ2-7	TRBD2	CASSQEAGGYYEQYF	TGCGCCAGCAGCCAAGAAGCGGGGGGGTACTACGAGCAGTACTTC
TRBV28	-	TRBJ2-3	-	CASSSRTASRIRGTQYF	TGTGCCAGCAGTTCACGGACAGCCTCACGGATACGGGGTACGCAGTATTTT
TRBV29-1	-	TRBJ2-3	TRBD2	CSVATSPSDTQYF	TGCAGCGTTGCGACTAGCCCCTCGGATACGCAGTATTTT
TRBV18	-	TRBJ1-1	-	CASSPWQNTEAFF	TGTGCCAGCTCACCATGGCAGAACACTGAAGCTTTCTTT
TRBV11-3	-	TRBJ1-1	-	CASSLGGKNTEAFF	TGTGCCAGCAGCTTAGGAGGGAAGAACACTGAAGCTTTCTTT
TRBV14	-	TRBJ1-1	-	CASSKQGLTEAFF	TGTGCCAGCAGCAAACAGGGTCTCACTGAAGCTTTCTTT
TRBV19	-	TRBJ1-5	TRBD1	CASRTGLLGSNQPQHF	TGTGCCAGCAGGACAGGGCTACTCGGGAGCAATCAGCCCCAGCATTTT
TRBV19	once	TRBJ2-7	-	CASSTSGYEQYF	TGTGCCAGTAGTACTAGTGGGTACGAGCAGTACTTC
TRBV9	-	TRBJ2-1	TRBD2	CASSATSGGAGDEQFF	TGTGCCAGCAGCGCGACTAGCGGGGGGGCAGGGGATGAGCAGTTCTTC
TRBV7-2	-	TRBJ1-4	-	CASSKVDSPNEKLFF	TGTGCCAGCAGCAAAGTGGACAGCCCTAATGAAAAACTGTTTTTT
TRBV5-1	-	TRBJ2-7	-	CASSLGRDGLHEQYF	TGCGCCAGCAGCTTGGGGAGGGATGGTTTGCACGAGCAGTACTTC
TRBV27	-	TRBJ2-2	-	CASQVQGGTGELFF	TGTGCCAGCCAAGTACAGGGTGGCACCGGGGAGCTGTTTTTT
TRBV5-1	-	TRBJ1-1	-	CASSLVAVNTEAFF	TGCGCCAGCAGCTTGGTCGCAGTGAACACTGAAGCTTTCTTT
TRBV6-5	-	TRBJ2-2	-	CASSYLAERTGELFF	TGTGCCAGCAGTTACTTAGCGGAACGCACCGGGGAGCTGTTTTTT
TRBV28	-	TRBJ1-5	-	CASSLGGGYSNQPQHF	TGCGCCAGCAGCCTAGGTGGGGGGTATAGCAATCAGCCCCAGCATTTT
TRBV30	few	TRBJ2-7	-	CAWSVRGTAAVNF	TGTGCCTGGAGTGTACGAGGTACCGCCGCAGTCAACTTC